These 28 T cell receptor beta chains originate from one sample sequenced in a study of T cell responses to AZD1222 COVID-19 vaccine. Sequencing was performed with immunoSEQ multiplex PCR; in TCRdb, only in-frame clones are kept and a portion is missing. Of some 97,000 clones in the sample, 87% are singletons; the top ten hold 3.3%. This material consisted of peripheral blood, taken on day 0 of AZD1222 vaccination. The receptor source for this set is an adult in good health.

V usage is TRBV12-3 or TRBV12-4 and J usage is TRBJ1-5, with 7 bases lining up with TRBD1. CDR3 length: 13 residues. The V gene end was trimmed by 3 bases and the J gene end by 7 bases; junction bases not matched to a gene: 3. This CDR3 is CASSFTGAQPQHF. The CDR3 DNA is TGTGCCAGCAGTTTCACAGGGGCCCAGCCCCAGCATTTT.

The chain joins TRBV24-1 to TRBJ2-1, with a tentative D call TRBD2 (5 bases). The CDR3 is 15 residues long. The V and J ends lost 3 bases and 3 bases respectively, with 11 bases between them. CDR1 and CDR2 (germline): KGHDR, SFDVKD. The CDR3 spells CATSDVTGSYNEQFF. CDR3 in DNA: TGTGCCACCAGTGATGTGACGGGGAGCTACAATGAGCAGTTCTTC.

This chain uses TRBV7-2 with TRBJ2-7; 9 positions agree with TRBD1. After removal of 5 bases from V and 2 bases from J, the junction contained 7 bases not matched to a gene. Germline V gives CDR1 SGHTA, CDR2 FQGNSA. The CDR3 is 15 residues long. This CDR3 is CASSRTGTGTYEQYF. CDR3 nucleotide sequence: TGTGCCAGCAGCCGCACCGGGACAGGGACCTACGAGCAGTACTTC.

The chain recombines TRBV10-3 with TRBJ2-1; possibly TRBD2 for D (6 bases). This CDR3 contains 13 residues. Per germline, CDR1 ENHRY and CDR2 SYGVKD. The V end lost 10 bases, the J end lost 8 bases, and 18 bases lay between the germline ends. The CDR3 spells CATGGAIDYEQFF. CDR3 sequence (DNA): TGTGCCACCGGAGGGGCAATTGACTATGAGCAGTTCTTC.

The chain uses TRBV4-3 and TRBJ1-2; 8 nucleotides align to TRBD1. Germline lookup yields CDR1 LGHNA and CDR2 YSLEER. J gave up 4 bases and V 1 base, and 5 bases lay outside the gene matches. The CDR3 is 15 amino acids. This CDR3 reads CASSQGGTGFYGYTF. The CDR3 DNA sequence: TGCGCCAGCAGCCAAGGGGGGACAGGCTTCTATGGCTACACCTTC.

V and J are TRBV18 and TRBJ1-2; 9 nucleotides align to TRBD1. Germline V gives CDR1 KGHSH, CDR2 LQKENI. CDR3 size: 18 residues. Unmatched junction bases numbered 11, after V lost 3 bases and J lost 0 bases. The DNA for the CDR3 is TGTGCCAGCTCACCTGTCCCGGGACAGGGTCCCTCTAACTATGGCTACACCTTC. Translation gives CASSPVPGQGPSNYGYTF. The full variable domain, rest sourced from reference TRBV18 and TRBJ1-2, is NAGVMQNPRHLVRRRGQEARLRCSPMKGHSHVYWYRQLPEEGLKFMVYLQKENIIDESGMPKERFSAEFPKEGPSILRIQQVVRGDSAAYFCASSPVPGQGPSNYGYTFGSGTRLTVV.

The genes are TRBV30 and TRBJ2-6, with D uncertain. The CDR3 length is 15 residues. Germline CDR1 and CDR2: GTSNPN and SVGIG (reference sequence). V dropped 8 bases and J dropped 0 bases, with 14 bases sitting between them. Written as DNA, the CDR3 is TGTGCCATAACCCCGGAAAACTCTGGGGCCAACGTCCTGACTTTC. It specifies CAITPENSGANVLTF.

V gene TRBV28 combines with J gene TRBJ1-2; D is possibly TRBD1 (5 bases). The CDR3 sequence is 13 residues long. Trimming left V 2 bases short and J 5 bases short, with 9 bases between. Germline lookup yields CDR1 MDHEN and CDR2 SYDVKM. CDR3 DNA sequence: TGTGCCAGCAGTTTAGGGGGACGGTATGGCTACACCTTC. Translated: CASSLGGRYGYTF.

The chain links TRBV2 to TRBJ1-4; possible D gene TRBD1, 5 bases. Trimming removed 6 bases from V and 8 bases from J, with 13 bases in between. This CDR3 region has 13 residues. Germline CDR1 is SNHLY and CDR2 is FYNNEI. The CDR3 region has the DNA TGTGCCAGCAGGGGACCGACCCTAGAAAAACTGTTTTTT. This codes for CASRGPTLEKLFF.

The V gene is TRBV4-1, the J gene TRBJ2-7; D is unresolved. The CDR3 length is 12 residues. The V gene's germline CDR1 is MGHRA and CDR2 YSYEKL. V shed 0 bases and J shed 3 bases, with 3 bases lying between them. CDR3 nucleotide sequence: TGCGCCAGCAGCCAAGAAGGCTACGAGCAGTACTTC. Translation gives CASSQEGYEQYF.

The chain's CDR3 is CASSTGGQPQHF. The CDR3 DNA is TGTGCCAGCTCAACCGGGGGCCAGCCCCAGCATTTT. The V call is TRBV18, the J call TRBJ1-5; D perhaps matches TRBD1 (6 bases). The germline gives CDR1 KGHSH, CDR2 LQKENI. V shed 5 bases and J shed 7 bases, with 9 bases lying between them. The CDR3 length is 12 residues.

The chain couples TRBV7-2 to TRBJ1-3; D is ambiguous. Germline V CDR1 and CDR2: SGHTA, FQGNSA. This CDR3 contains 15 residues. Between the trimmed V and J ends, which lost 0 bases and 8 bases, there was a span of 14 bases. CDR3: CASSLAPGIRDTIYF. CDR3 in DNA: TGTGCCAGCAGCTTAGCGCCGGGGATAAGGGACACCATATATTTT.

This chain uses TRBV9 with TRBJ2-1; TRBD1 might be the D (5 bases). Germline CDR1 is SGDLS and CDR2 is YYNGEE. This CDR3 contains 14 residues. Trimming left V 3 bases short and J 4 bases short, with 11 bases between. CDR3 DNA sequence: TGTGCCAGCAGCGACAGGCTGACATACAATGAGCAGTTCTTC. It is translated as CASSDRLTYNEQFF.

The chain is built from TRBV18 and TRBJ1-6; D may be TRBD1 (6 bases). This CDR3 has 15 residues. Per germline, CDR1 KGHSH and CDR2 LQKENI. Trimming removed 2 bases at V and 6 bases at J, with 11 bases between. CDR3 nucleotide sequence: TGTGCCAGCTCACCAGCGGGACAAAGTAATTCACCCCTCCACTTT. It codes for CASSPAGQSNSPLHF. Complete variable domain (other parts from reference TRBV18 and TRBJ1-6): NAGVMQNPRHLVRRRGQEARLRCSPMKGHSHVYWYRQLPEEGLKFMVYLQKENIIDESGMPKERFSAEFPKEGPSILRIQQVVRGDSAAYFCASSPAGQSNSPLHFGNGTRLTVT.

This chain connects TRBV2 to TRBJ1-2, with D perhaps matching TRBD1 (6 bases). This CDR3 comprises 14 residues. V was clipped by 6 bases and J by 0 bases, with 11 bases between them. Germline V gene data show CDR1 as SNHLY and CDR2 as FYNNEI. This CDR3 reads CASSRQVANYGYTF. The CDR3 DNA reads TGTGCCAGCAGCCGACAGGTAGCTAACTATGGCTACACCTTC.

The chain couples TRBV9 to TRBJ2-7; 9 bases are a match to TRBD1. CDR1 and CDR2 (germline): SGDLS, YYNGEE. After removal of 4 bases from V and 2 bases from J, the junction contained 10 bases not matched to a gene. The CDR3 loop spans 16 amino acids. The CDR3 nucleotides read TGTGCCAGCAGCCCCGGGACCGGGACAGGGACCTACGAGCAGTACTTC. Its protein product is CASSPGTGTGTYEQYF.

The rearrangement links TRBV19 to TRBJ1-5, with 7 bases matching TRBD1. This CDR3 comprises 15 residues. Germline V lookup: CDR1 LNHDA, CDR2 SQIVND (reference sequence). Trimming at V came to 5 bases and at J to 0 bases, leaving 4 bases not matched to a gene. CDR3 region: CASSDTGDSNQPQHF. The CDR3 DNA sequence: TGTGCCAGTAGTGATACAGGGGATAGCAATCAGCCCCAGCATTTT.

The chain uses TRBV7-2 and TRBJ1-1; 9 positions agree with TRBD1. The CDR3 loop spans 14 amino acids. Per the germline V gene, CDR1 is SGHTA and CDR2 is FQGNSA. The junction had 5 bases not matched to a gene; V was cut back by 4 bases and J by 5 bases. The CDR3 DNA is TGTGCCAGCAGCTCCACAGGGGGCTATACTGAAGCTTTCTTT. This codes for CASSSTGGYTEAFF.

The V gene is TRBV7-2, the J gene TRBJ2-3; a weak D match, TRBD2 (7 bases). Deletions cut 7 bases from V and 1 base from J, with 18 bases between. The CDR3 has 16 residues. CDR1 and CDR2 from the germline V gene are SGHTA and FQGNSA. The CDR3, as DNA: TGTGCCAGCACCACGAGGGGGGGGGCGGGCACAGATACGCAGTATTTT. Translation: CASTTRGGAGTDTQYF.

This sequence joins TRBV20-1 and TRBJ1-1; weak D call: TRBD1 (5 bases). CDR1 is DFQATT and CDR2 is SNEGSKA in the germline V gene (reference sequence). The V end lost 3 bases, the J end lost 1 base, and 12 bases lay between the germline ends. The CDR3 extends over 14 amino acids. The CDR3 here is CSASPPGWNTEAFF. The DNA of the CDR3 is TGCAGTGCTAGTCCGCCAGGGTGGAACACTGAAGCTTTCTTT.

The chain has TRBV4-2 and TRBJ2-1; 10 positions match TRBD2. The germline V gene has CDR1 LGHNA and CDR2 YNFKEQ. The CDR3 is 18 amino acids. The V and J ends lost 0 bases and 0 bases, in that order; junction bases with no gene match: 5. Written as DNA, the CDR3 is TGTGCCAGCAGCCAAGAGGGCTCTAGCGGGGGCTCCTACAATGAGCAGTTCTTC. It codes for CASSQEGSSGGSYNEQFF.

The chain's CDR3 is CASSRGQGRQETQYF. The CDR3 region has the DNA TGTGCCAGCAGCCGGGGACAGGGGCGACAAGAGACCCAGTACTTC. This chain uses TRBV7-3 with TRBJ2-5, with TRBD1 matching over 10 bases. The CDR3 has 15 residues. The germline gives CDR1 SGHTA, CDR2 FQGTGA. After removal of 5 bases from V and 2 bases from J, the junction contained 5 bases not matched to a gene.

This clone was counted a few times. The rearrangement joins TRBV28 to TRBJ2-7; TRBD1 aligns across 7 bases. With 6 bases clipped from V and 2 bases from J, the junction kept 4 bases outside the gene matches. CDR3 length: 13 residues. CDR1 and CDR2 from the germline V gene are MDHEN and SYDVKM. The CDR3 spells CASSRDRPYEQYF. CDR3 bases: TGTGCCAGCAGCCGGGACAGACCCTACGAGCAGTACTTC.

The genes are TRBV7-9 and TRBJ1-1; 7 bases fit TRBD1. The CDR3 has 14 residues. Losses at the gene ends were 1 base for V and 1 base for J; bases not matched to a gene: 0. Germline V gene data show CDR1 as SEHNR and CDR2 as FQNEAQ (reference sequence). CDR3 sequence (DNA): TGTGCCAGCAGCTTAGGACAGGGGAACACTGAAGCTTTCTTT. Residues: CASSLGQGNTEAFF.

This chain connects TRBV7-9 to TRBJ1-6; TRBD1 agrees at 8 bases. V lost 11 bases to trimming and J lost 10 bases; unmatched junction nucleotides: 16. This CDR3 region has 15 residues. Germline values: CDR1 SEHNR, CDR2 FQNEAQ (reference sequence). CDR3 in DNA: TGTGCCGGCCACGAATTGGACAGGGCTTGGTCACCCCTCCACTTT. It specifies CAGHELDRAWSPLHF.

This chain links TRBV18 with TRBJ1-2, with 7 bases matching TRBD1. The CDR3 totals 16 residues. Germline V CDR1 and CDR2: KGHSH, LQKENI. Trimming took 1 base from V and 5 from J; bases not matched to a gene: 10. Written as DNA, the CDR3 is TGTGCCAGCTCACCACTCCGGGACAGACTAACTTATGGCTACACCTTC. It specifies CASSPLRDRLTYGYTF. Combining the CDR3 with reference TRBV18 and TRBJ1-2 gives the whole variable domain NAGVMQNPRHLVRRRGQEARLRCSPMKGHSHVYWYRQLPEEGLKFMVYLQKENIIDESGMPKERFSAEFPKEGPSILRIQQVVRGDSAAYFCASSPLRDRLTYGYTFGSGTRLTVV.

The chain uses TRBV5-1 and TRBJ2-7; D is possibly TRBD1 or TRBD2 (7 bases each). Germline V CDR1 and CDR2: SGHRS, YFSETQ. CDR3 length: 15 residues. V lost 4 bases, J lost 0 bases, and 14 bases lay in between. CDR3 amino acids: CASSSGTVSSYEQYF. CDR3 bases: TGCGCCAGCAGCAGCGGGACAGTTAGCTCCTACGAGCAGTACTTC.

CDR3 coding DNA: TGTGCCAGCAGCCCGGGTAGCGCAGGCCCGTATGGCTACACCTTC. This encodes CASSPGSAGPYGYTF. The rearrangement joins TRBV7-2 to TRBJ1-2; D ambiguous. V was cut by 5 bases and J by 5 bases, with 18 bases left in between. CDR1 and CDR2 from the germline V gene are SGHTA and FQGNSA. The CDR3 covers 15 residues.